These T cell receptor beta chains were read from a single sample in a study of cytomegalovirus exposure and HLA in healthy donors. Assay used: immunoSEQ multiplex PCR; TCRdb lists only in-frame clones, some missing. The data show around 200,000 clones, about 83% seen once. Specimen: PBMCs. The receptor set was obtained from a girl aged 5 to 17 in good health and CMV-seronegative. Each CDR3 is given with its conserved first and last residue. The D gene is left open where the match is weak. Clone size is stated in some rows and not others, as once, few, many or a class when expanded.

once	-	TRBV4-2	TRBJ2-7	TGTGCCAGCAGCGAAGGGTGGTCTACGGACTTCACCTACGAGCAGTACTTC	CASSEGWSTDFTYEQYF
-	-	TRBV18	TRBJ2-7	TGTGCCAGCCCACCAGATTCGGGGGTCCACGAGCAGTACTTC	CASPPDSGVHEQYF
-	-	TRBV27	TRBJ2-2	TGTGCCAGCAGTTTTGACAGGACAACCGGGGAGCTGTTTTTT	CASSFDRTTGELFF
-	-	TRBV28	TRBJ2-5	TGTGCCAGCCTGGGGAGGCAGATTGGGCAAGAGACCCAGTACTTC	CASLGRQIGQETQYF
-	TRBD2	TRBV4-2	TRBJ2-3	TGTGCCAGCAGCAGGACTAGCGGGGGGCCAGGGATATCAGATACGCAGTATTTT	CASSRTSGGPGISDTQYF
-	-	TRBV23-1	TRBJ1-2	TGCGCCAGCAGTCCGAGTGTCCCCCGTTGTCTCCCGGGCTATGGCTACACCTTC	CASSPSVPRCLPGYGYTF
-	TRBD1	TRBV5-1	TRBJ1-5	TGCGCCAGCAGCTTAGGACCTACAGGGGGCAATCAGCCCCAGCATTTT	CASSLGPTGGNQPQHF
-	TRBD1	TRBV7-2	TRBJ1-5	TGTGCCAGCAGCTCAGTTGGGACAGGGGGCGATCAGCCCCAGCATTTT	CASSSVGTGGDQPQHF
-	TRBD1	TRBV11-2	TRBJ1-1	TGTGCCAGCAGCTTAGGGGACAGGGTTAGGACTGAAGCTTTCTTT	CASSLGDRVRTEAFF
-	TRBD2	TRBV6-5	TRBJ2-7	TGTGCCAGCAGTATACGGGGGAGGGCCGGCGAGCAGTACTTC	CASSIRGRAGEQYF
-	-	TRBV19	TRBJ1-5	TGTGCCAGTAGTAGGGGGGACCGGGGTAAGGTTGGCAATCAGCCCCAGCATTTT	CASSRGDRGKVGNQPQHF
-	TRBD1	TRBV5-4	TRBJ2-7	TGTGCCAGCAGCCAAGGGACAGTCGTCTCCTACGAGCAGTACTTC	CASSQGTVVSYEQYF
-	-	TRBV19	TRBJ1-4	TGTGCCAGTACGAGGAGCCCTATTGCAACTAATGAAAAACTGTTTTTT	CASTRSPIATNEKLFF
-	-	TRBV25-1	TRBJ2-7	TGTGCCAGCAGGAGGGGGTCCCACGAGCAGTACTTC	CASRRGSHEQYF
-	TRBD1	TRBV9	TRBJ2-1	TGTGCCAGCAGCGTAAGATCAGGGGGCAGCTACAATGAGCAGTTCTTC	CASSVRSGGSYNEQFF
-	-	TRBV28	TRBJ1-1	TGTGCCAGCAGTTTAGGGGGCCTGAACACTGAAGCTTTCTTT	CASSLGGLNTEAFF
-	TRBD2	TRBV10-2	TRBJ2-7	TGCGCCAGCAGGGGCACTAGCGGATCCCTCTACGAGCAGTACTTC	CASRGTSGSLYEQYF
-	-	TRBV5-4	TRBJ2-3	TGTGCCAGCAGCTTAGGTTTCGGACAGTTCACAGATACGCAGTATTTT	CASSLGFGQFTDTQYF
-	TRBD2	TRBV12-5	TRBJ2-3	TGTGCTAGTGGTTTGGGTCGACTAGCGGGGGAAACAGATACGCAGTATTTT	CASGLGRLAGETDTQYF
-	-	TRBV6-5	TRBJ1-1	TGTGCCAGCAGTTCCACCTTAAGGGGAACTGAAGCTTTCTTT	CASSSTLRGTEAFF
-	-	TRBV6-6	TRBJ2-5	TGTGCCAGCAGCCAGGTGGCCCCAGAGACCCAGTACTTC	CASSQVAPETQYF
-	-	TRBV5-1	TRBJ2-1	TGCGCCAGCAGCTTGGATAGCGTTGCCTACAATGAGCAGTTCTTC	CASSLDSVAYNEQFF
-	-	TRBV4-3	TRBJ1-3	TGCGCCAGCAGCCAAGAAATAATCTCTGGAAACACCATATATTTT	CASSQEIISGNTIYF
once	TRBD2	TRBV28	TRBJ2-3	TGTGCCAGCAGCCAGTGGGGTAGCGGGGACCGAGATACGCAGTATTTT	CASSQWGSGDRDTQYF
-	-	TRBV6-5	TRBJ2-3	TGTGCCAGCAGTCCCCGGGGGTATACGCAGTATTTT	CASSPRGYTQYF
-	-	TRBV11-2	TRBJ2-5	TGTGCCAGCAGCTACAATAGAGGGGAGACCCAGTACTTC	CASSYNRGETQYF
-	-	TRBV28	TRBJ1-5	TGTGCCAGCAGTATAGATAATCAGCCCCAGCATTTT	CASSIDNQPQHF
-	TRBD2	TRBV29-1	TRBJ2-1	TGCAGCGTCGACCCGGGACTAGCGGGAGAACAATTCTTC	CSVDPGLAGEQFF
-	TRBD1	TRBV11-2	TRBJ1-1	TGTGCCAGCAGCTTGCCGGGACAGAGTACTGAAGCTTTCTTT	CASSLPGQSTEAFF
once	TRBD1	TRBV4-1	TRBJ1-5	TGCGCCAGCAGCCAAAAGGTGGACAGGGGGTTAACTCGTCTGGATAGCAATCAGCCCCAGCATTTT	CASSQKVDRGLTRLDSNQPQHF
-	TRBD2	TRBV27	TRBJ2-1	TGTGCCAGCAGTCCACGGGCTAGCGGGGGGCTGAGCTCCTACAATGAGCAGTTCTTC	CASSPRASGGLSSYNEQFF
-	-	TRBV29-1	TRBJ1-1	TGCAGCGTACGCACCGGTAAAGCGAACACTGAAGCTTTCTTT	CSVRTGKANTEAFF
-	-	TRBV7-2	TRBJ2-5	TGTGCCAGCAGCTTAAACAGCGGCCACCAAGAGACCCAGTACTTC	CASSLNSGHQETQYF
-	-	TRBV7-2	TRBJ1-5	TGTGCCAGCAGCTCGCATCAGGGGAATAGCAATCAGCCCCAGCATTTT	CASSSHQGNSNQPQHF
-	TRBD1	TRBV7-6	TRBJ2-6	TGTGCCAGCAGCTTATATGGGACAGGGGGTTCTGGGGCCAACGTCCTGACTTTC	CASSLYGTGGSGANVLTF
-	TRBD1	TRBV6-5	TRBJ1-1	TGTGCCAGCAACACAGGGGGCTCCGTTCAGGCTTTCTTT	CASNTGGSVQAFF
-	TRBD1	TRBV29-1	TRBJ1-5	TGCAGCGTAGAACAGGGGGATGGCAATCAGCCCCAGCATTTT	CSVEQGDGNQPQHF
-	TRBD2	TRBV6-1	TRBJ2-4	TGTGCCAGCAGTGATGGGCCAGGGACTAGCGCAGACATTCAGTACTTC	CASSDGPGTSADIQYF
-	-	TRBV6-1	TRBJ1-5	TGTGCCAGCAGTCCTAAAATGAATCAGCCCCAGCATTTT	CASSPKMNQPQHF
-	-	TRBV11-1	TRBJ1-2	TGTGCCAGCAGCGCAGGACACTCGAACTATGGCTACACCTTC	CASSAGHSNYGYTF
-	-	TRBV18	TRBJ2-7	TGTGCCAGCTCACCGTCAGCGCCGACCGTCTACGAGCAGTACTTC	CASSPSAPTVYEQYF
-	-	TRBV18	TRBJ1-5	TGTGCCAGCTCACCAGCCGGCTCGGGGCAGCCCCAGCATTTT	CASSPAGSGQPQHF
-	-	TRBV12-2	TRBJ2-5	TGTGCGGCCGACCTTCACAGGGACCGCCAAGAGACCCAGTACTTC	CAADLHRDRQETQYF
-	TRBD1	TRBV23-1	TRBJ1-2	TGCGCCAGCAGTCGTCGGGACAGCCTTGGCTACACCTTC	CASSRRDSLGYTF